This TCR beta chain stems from a study of T-cell memory formation after mild COVID-19 (dated by TCRdb to the early 2020s). Background for the entire study: TCR sequence clusters from the two donors were found to be largely donor specific. In two donors, T-cell clones that expanded and contracted after mild COVID-19 were followed by sequencing TCRalpha and TCRbeta repertoires longitudinally. Two young, previously healthy adult volunteers made up the cohort, one male and one female. The research as a whole found: Contracting CD4+ clones turned up mainly in the CM and EM memory subsets, whereas EMRA was where CD8+ clones were enriched. The second-wave clones that peaked on day 37 were not confirmed to be SARS-CoV-2 specific. Some responding clones were found in pre-infection memory, which suggests that pre-existing cross-reactive memory T cells took part in the SARS-CoV-2 response. Balanced CD4/CD8 phenotypes were observed for clones contracting from day 15 to 85, whereas a bias towards CD4+ was observed for a second wave of clones expanding from day 15 to 37. The study covered only two mild cases, and larger cohorts including severe cases with pre-infection samples were considered necessary.

Ficoll-Paque density gradient centrifugation was the method used to isolate PBMCs. Sequencing was performed on an Illumina NovaSeq 6000. TCRalpha and TCRbeta cDNA libraries were built by 5'RACE with constant-segment primers, adding sample barcodes and unique molecular identifiers. Trizol reagent was used to extract RNA from every sample. Library amplification was performed in two PCR steps, and a second sample barcode and Illumina TruSeq adapters were introduced in the second step. Sequencing of the libraries was done on an Illumina NovaSeq, producing 2 x 150 bp paired-end reads. The published analysis was carried out like this. Demultiplexing of reads and collapsing into UMI-guided consensus sequences were performed with migec v1.2.7. Using mixcr v2.1.11, UMI consensuses were aligned to TRA and TRB V and J templates and then assembled into clonotypes. Expanded or contracted clonotypes were those called significant by both edgeR and NoisET, with noise models trained on biological replicates. For edgeR calls, the thresholds were a false discovery rate-adjusted p below 0.01 and a log2 fold-change of 1. PCA with hierarchical clustering of max-normalized trajectories of the 1000 most abundant clonotypes was used as exploratory dynamics analysis. The CD4 or CD8 phenotype of responding clones was assigned using the separately sequenced CD4+ and CD8+ repertoires. TCRdb reran the public reads through fastp at Q25 and MiXCR, keeping productive beta chains. Merged by CDR3 protein, the rows form single entries marked with the most common genes and DNA. The V and J calls here are based on TCRdb, not the publication. Across this sample there are about 400,000 distinct CDR3 sequences, with about 20% seen only once. Roughly 21% of the sample comes from the top ten.

The table lists this clonotype with a few counts. Its antigen is currently not known. No base quality information exists; no much larger clone differs at one position. CDR1 and CDR2 were assigned from the germline V gene as SGHRS and YFSETQ. The CDR3 goes from the cysteine to the phenylalanine over 14 residues. The retained sequence is limited to the CDR3, 42 bases, with the frame set at the first base. The trim is 8 bases for V and 5 bases for J, with a gap of 20 bases between the germline ends. In this chain, TRBV5-1 is recombined with TRBJ2-7; the D gene could be either TRBD1 or TRBD2, each agreeing at 6 bases. The sequenced material came from PBMCs or a T cell subset sorted from them (not recorded which). The receptor comes from a young man who had mild COVID-19 (a few samples of this study predate the infection). The sample titles of this study are shuffled in the database, so cell type and time point are left out; the donor was told from shared clones. The DNA sequence is as follows: TGCGCCAGTGGGCCCCGGGGGCCCTTGGACGAGCAGTACTTC. It is translated as CASGPRGPLDEQYF.